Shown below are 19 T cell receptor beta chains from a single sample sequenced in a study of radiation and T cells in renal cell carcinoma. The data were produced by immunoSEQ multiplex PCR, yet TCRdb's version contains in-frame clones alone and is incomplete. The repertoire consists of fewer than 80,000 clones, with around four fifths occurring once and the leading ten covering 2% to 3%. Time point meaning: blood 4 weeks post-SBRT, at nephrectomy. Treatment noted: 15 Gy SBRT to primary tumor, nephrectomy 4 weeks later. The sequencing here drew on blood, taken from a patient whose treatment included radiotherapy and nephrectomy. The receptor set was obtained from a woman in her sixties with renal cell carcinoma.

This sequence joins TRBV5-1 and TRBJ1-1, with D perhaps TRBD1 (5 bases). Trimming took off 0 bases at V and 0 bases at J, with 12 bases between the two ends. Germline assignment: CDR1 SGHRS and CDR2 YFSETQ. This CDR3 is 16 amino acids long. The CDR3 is CASSLGQGGMNTEAFF. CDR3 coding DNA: TGCGCCAGCAGCTTGGGGCAGGGAGGGATGAACACTGAAGCTTTCTTT.

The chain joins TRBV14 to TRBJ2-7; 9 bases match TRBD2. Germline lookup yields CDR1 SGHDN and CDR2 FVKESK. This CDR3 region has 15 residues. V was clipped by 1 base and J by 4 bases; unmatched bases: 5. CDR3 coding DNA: TGTGCCAGCAGCCAAGGACTAGCGGTTGCTTACGAGCAGTACTTC. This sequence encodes CASSQGLAVAYEQYF.

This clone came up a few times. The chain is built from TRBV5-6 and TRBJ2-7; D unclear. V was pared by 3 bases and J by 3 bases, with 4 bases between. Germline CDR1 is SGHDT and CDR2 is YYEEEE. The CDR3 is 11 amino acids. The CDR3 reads CASSSDYEQYF. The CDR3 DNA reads TGTGCCAGCAGCTCGGACTACGAGCAGTACTTC.

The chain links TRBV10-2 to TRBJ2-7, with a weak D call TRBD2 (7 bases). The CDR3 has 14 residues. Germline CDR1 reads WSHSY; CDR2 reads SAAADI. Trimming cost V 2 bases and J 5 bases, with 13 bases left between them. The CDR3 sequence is CASSETQGRDEQYF. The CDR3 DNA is TGCGCCAGCAGTGAGACCCAGGGGAGGGACGAGCAGTACTTC.

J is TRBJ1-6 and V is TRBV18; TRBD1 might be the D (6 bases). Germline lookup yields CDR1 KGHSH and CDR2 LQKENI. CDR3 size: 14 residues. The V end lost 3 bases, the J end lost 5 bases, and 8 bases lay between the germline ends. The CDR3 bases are TGTGCCAGCTCACCGGACAGCAATAATTCACCCCTCCACTTT. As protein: CASSPDSNNSPLHF.

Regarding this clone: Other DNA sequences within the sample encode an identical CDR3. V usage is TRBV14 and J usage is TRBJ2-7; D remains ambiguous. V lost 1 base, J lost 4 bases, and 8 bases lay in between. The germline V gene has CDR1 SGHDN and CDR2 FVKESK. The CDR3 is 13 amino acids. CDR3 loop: CASSQGGTYEQYF. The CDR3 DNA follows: TGTGCCAGCAGCCAAGGGGGAACTTACGAGCAGTACTTC.

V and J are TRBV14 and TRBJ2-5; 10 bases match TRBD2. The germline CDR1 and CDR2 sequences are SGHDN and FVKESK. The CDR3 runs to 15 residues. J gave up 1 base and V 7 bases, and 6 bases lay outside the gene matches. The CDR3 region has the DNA TGTGCCAGCAAACTTAGCGGGGGGCTCCAAGAGACCCAGTACTTC. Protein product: CASKLSGGLQETQYF.

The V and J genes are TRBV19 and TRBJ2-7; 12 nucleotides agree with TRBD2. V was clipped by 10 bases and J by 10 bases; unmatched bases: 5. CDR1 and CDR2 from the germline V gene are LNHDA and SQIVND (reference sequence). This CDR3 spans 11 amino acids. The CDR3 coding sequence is TGTGCCACTGGACTAGCGGGGACACAGTACTTC. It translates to CATGLAGTQYF.

CDR3 in amino acids: CASSSRLAPNTGELFF. The CDR3, as DNA: TGTGCCAGCAGTTCGCGACTAGCCCCGAACACCGGGGAGCTGTTTTTT. The chain uses TRBV28 and TRBJ2-2, with 7 bases aligning to TRBD2. The germline gives CDR1 MDHEN, CDR2 SYDVKM. There are 16 residues in the CDR3. After removal of 4 bases from V and 0 bases from J, the junction contained 5 bases not matched to a gene.

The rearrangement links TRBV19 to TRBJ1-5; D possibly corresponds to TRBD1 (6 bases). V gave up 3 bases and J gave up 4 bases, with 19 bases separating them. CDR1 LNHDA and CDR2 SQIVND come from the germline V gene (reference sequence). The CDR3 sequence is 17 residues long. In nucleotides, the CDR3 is TGTGCCAGTAGTATGATGGGCAGGGGTTTTTCTAATCAGCCCCAGCATTTT. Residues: CASSMMGRGFSNQPQHF.

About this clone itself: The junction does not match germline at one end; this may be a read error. The CDR3 DNA reads as TGTGCTAGCAGCTTGAGAGCGGGGGGACCGATTAGCACAGATACGCAGTATTTT. This translates into CASSLRAGGPISTDTQYF. This chain joins TRBV7-7 and TRBJ2-3; 9 positions match TRBD2. Germline CDR1 reads SSHAT; CDR2 reads FNYEAQ (reference sequence). CDR3 length: 18 residues.

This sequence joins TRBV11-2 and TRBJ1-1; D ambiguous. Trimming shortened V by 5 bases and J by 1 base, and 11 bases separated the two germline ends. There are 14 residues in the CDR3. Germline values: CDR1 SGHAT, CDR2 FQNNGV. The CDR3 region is CASSRTAWNTEAFF. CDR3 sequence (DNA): TGTGCCAGCAGCCGTACGGCCTGGAACACTGAAGCTTTCTTT.

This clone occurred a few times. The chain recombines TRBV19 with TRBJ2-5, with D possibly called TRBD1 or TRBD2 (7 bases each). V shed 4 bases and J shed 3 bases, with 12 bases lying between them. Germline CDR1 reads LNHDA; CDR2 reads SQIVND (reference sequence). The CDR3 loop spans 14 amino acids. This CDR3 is CASSNGGTEETQYF. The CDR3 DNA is TGTGCCAGTAGTAACGGGGGGACAGAAGAGACCCAGTACTTC.

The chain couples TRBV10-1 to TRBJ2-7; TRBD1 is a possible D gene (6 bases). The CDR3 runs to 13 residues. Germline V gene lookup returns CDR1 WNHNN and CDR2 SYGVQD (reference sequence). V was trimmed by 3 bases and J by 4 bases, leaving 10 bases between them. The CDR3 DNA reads TGCGCCAGCAGTGAAGGGGGTCTTTACGAGCAGTACTTC. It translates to CASSEGGLYEQYF.

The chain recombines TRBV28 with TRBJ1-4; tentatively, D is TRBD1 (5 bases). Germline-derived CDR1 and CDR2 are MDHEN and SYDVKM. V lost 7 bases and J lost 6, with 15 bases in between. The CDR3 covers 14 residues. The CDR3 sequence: CASNPPGRHEKLFF. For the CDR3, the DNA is TGTGCCAGCAACCCCCCAGGGAGGCATGAAAAACTGTTTTTT.

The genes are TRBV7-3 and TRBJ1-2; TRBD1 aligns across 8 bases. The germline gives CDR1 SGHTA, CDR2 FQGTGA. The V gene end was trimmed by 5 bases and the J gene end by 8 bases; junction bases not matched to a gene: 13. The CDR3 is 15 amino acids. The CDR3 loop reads CASSLSPGTGGGYTF. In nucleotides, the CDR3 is TGTGCCAGCAGCCTCAGTCCCGGGACAGGTGGGGGCTACACCTTC.

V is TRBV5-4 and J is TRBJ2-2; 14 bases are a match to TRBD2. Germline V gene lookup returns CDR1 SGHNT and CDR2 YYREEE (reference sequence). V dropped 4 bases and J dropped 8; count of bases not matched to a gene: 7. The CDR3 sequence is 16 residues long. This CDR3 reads CASSRGTSGSLGELFF. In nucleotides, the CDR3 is TGTGCCAGCAGCAGAGGGACTAGCGGGAGTCTAGGGGAGCTGTTTTTT.

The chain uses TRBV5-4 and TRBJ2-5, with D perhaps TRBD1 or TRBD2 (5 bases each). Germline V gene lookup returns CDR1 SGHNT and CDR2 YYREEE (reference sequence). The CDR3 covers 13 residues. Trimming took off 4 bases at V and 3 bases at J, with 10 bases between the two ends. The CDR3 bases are TGTGCCAGCAGCCTCCGGGACGAAGAGACCCAGTACTTC. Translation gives CASSLRDEETQYF.

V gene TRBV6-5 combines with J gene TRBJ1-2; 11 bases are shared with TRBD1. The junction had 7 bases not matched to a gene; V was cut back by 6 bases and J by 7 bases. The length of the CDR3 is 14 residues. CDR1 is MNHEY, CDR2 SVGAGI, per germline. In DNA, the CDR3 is TGTGCCAGCAGACCGGACAGGGGGCTGAGTGGCTACACCTTC. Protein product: CASRPDRGLSGYTF.